The 18 T cell receptor beta chains listed next were all sequenced from one sample in a study of post-analysis software for immune sequencing data. No cognate antigen is known for these TCRs. Built from TCR beta cDNA, the libraries had unique molecular identifiers in them. TCRdb reprocessed the PCR reads with MiXCR, giving one entry per CDR3 protein. In the table there are around 190,000 distinct CDR3 sequences, roughly 30% of which are singletons. General study results and limits: About five TRBV segments appeared more often in patients than in controls, and TRBV5-6, TRBV5-1 and TRBV20-1 were among these.

Material: blood. All receptors derive from a girl younger than 18 with multiple sclerosis.

This chain joins TRBV20-1 and TRBJ1-1, with unresolved D. CDR1 is DFQATT and CDR2 is SNEGSKA in the germline V gene (reference sequence). The V end lost 0 bases, the J end lost 1 base, and 9 bases lay between the germline ends. The CDR3 runs to 14 residues. The CDR3 sequence: CSARDRQGNTEAFF. CDR3 DNA sequence: TGCAGTGCTAGAGATCGGCAAGGGAACACTGAAGCTTTCTTT.

Worth noting for this clonotype: Given a much more abundant clone one base away, this may be a read error. The rearrangement joins TRBV29-1 to TRBJ2-3; 12 bases fit TRBD2. The CDR3 is made up of 13 amino acids. Germline values: CDR1 SQVTM, CDR2 ANQGSEA. The CDR3 here is CIGTSGFTDTRYF. CDR3 nucleotide sequence: TGCATAGGGACTAGCGGGTTCACAGATACGCGGTATTTT.

Note on this clonotype: This may stem from a read error, because a much larger clone lies one nucleotide away. As the CDR3 is not closed by the conserved phenylalanine or tryptophan, this likely results from a read error. The rearrangement uses TRBV20-1 and TRBJ2-4; D gene uncertain. The CDR3 loop spans 12 amino acids. V lost 5 bases to trimming and J lost 5 bases, with 10 bases between them. CDR1 and CDR2 from the germline V gene are DFQATT and SNEGSKA (reference sequence). CDR3 sequence (DNA): TGCAGTGCTTCCCCCTCCGAAAACATTCAGTACATC. Translating gives CSASPSENIQYI.

As regards this clonotype: This may be a read error, as it is one base from a much larger clone. The chain recombines TRBV12-3 or TRBV12-4 with TRBJ2-5; TRBD2 matches 9 bases. V was clipped by 2 bases and J by 7 bases; unmatched bases: 5. The CDR3 has 14 residues. CDR3 amino acids: CASSLRRGGGTQYF. The CDR3 DNA sequence: TGTGCCAGCAGTTTAAGGCGGGGGGGTGGGACCCAGTACTTC.

This clonotype was counted many times. The chain uses TRBV14 and TRBJ1-6; 8 bases are a match to TRBD1. Germline-derived CDR1 and CDR2 are SGHDN and FVKESK. The CDR3 has 14 amino acids. J gave up 7 bases and V 5 bases, and 4 bases lay outside the gene matches. This CDR3 reads CASSSGTGNSPLHF. The CDR3, as DNA: TGTGCCAGCAGCTCCGGGACAGGCAATTCACCCCTCCACTTT.

This clonotype was counted only a few times. The chain links TRBV4-1 to TRBJ2-1; the match to TRBD2 covers 9 bases. Germline CDR1 reads MGHRA; CDR2 reads YSYEKL. J lost 5 bases, V lost 6 bases, and 14 bases had no gene match. The CDR3 consists of 17 residues. The CDR3 DNA follows: TGCGCCAGCAGTTATGAGGGTGGCGGGGGGGACCACAATGAGCAGTTCTTC. Translated, it gives CASSYEGGGGDHNEQFF.

This rearrangement joins TRBV14 to TRBJ1-1, with a possible D match to TRBD1 (6 bases). Deletions cut 6 bases from V and 6 bases from J, with 11 bases between. CDR3 length equals 12 residues. Germline CDR1 is SGHDN and CDR2 is FVKESK. CDR3 nucleotides: TGTGCCAGCAGACCAGGGGTCCCTGAAGCTTTCTTT. This gives the protein CASRPGVPEAFF.

Regarding this clonotype: This may come from a read error, since a much larger clone is one base off. The rearrangement joins TRBV10-2 to TRBJ2-1; 7 bases agree with TRBD1. Germline CDR1 reads WSHSY; CDR2 reads SAAADI. This CDR3 spans 13 amino acids. The DNA of the CDR3 is TGCGCCAGCAGTAGGGACAGACACAATGAGCGGTTCTTC. Its protein product is CASSRDRHNERFF.

This chain joins TRBV15 and TRBJ1-1; D uncertain. Trimming took off 0 bases at V and 0 bases at J, with 5 bases between the two ends. This CDR3 has 14 residues. Germline CDR1 and CDR2: LNHNV and YYDKDF (reference sequence). CDR3 nucleotide sequence: TGTGCCACCAGCAGAGACGGGGTGAACACTGAAGCTTTCTTT. Translating it yields CATSRDGVNTEAFF.

This clonotype was recorded many times. The genes are TRBV9 and TRBJ1-4; tentatively, D is TRBD1 (6 bases). The CDR3 consists of 15 residues. Germline CDR1 SGDLS, CDR2 YYNGEE. V lost 2 bases and J 5 bases, leaving 13 bases between the germline ends. CDR3 in amino acids: CASSVGTGQNEKLFF. CDR3 coding DNA: TGTGCCAGCAGCGTGGGAACAGGGCAGAATGAAAAACTGTTTTTT.

The V gene is TRBV7-2, the J gene TRBJ2-2; perhaps TRBD2 as D (6 bases). CDR3 length equals 17 residues. In germline, CDR1 is SGHTA, CDR2 FQGNSA. V was pared by 3 bases and J by 8 bases, with 22 bases between. CDR3 residues: CASSFYTGFLGTGELFF. CDR3 coding DNA: TGTGCCAGCAGCTTTTATACAGGATTTCTAGGGACTGGGGAGCTGTTTTTT.

This clonotype was found many times. This rearrangement joins TRBV6-6 to TRBJ2-1; D gene uncertain. CDR1 is MNHNY, CDR2 SVGAGI, per germline (reference sequence). V was clipped by 6 bases and J by 5 bases, with 11 bases between them. This CDR3 is built from 13 residues. DNA of the CDR3: TGTGCCAGCAGCCGGGCCCCGGACAATGAGCAGTTCTTC. It codes for CASSRAPDNEQFF.

The gene calls are TRBV20-1 and TRBJ2-7, with 8 nucleotides matching TRBD1. The length of the CDR3 is 15 residues. V was pared by 1 base and J by 4 bases, with 9 bases of the junction left unmatched. Germline V gene lookup returns CDR1 DFQATT and CDR2 SNEGSKA (reference sequence). CDR3 bases: TGCAGTGCTAGAGGAGACAGGGGAGGAGGTTACGAGCAGTACTTC. Protein sequence: CSARGDRGGGYEQYF.

This clonotype was detected a few times. CDR3 in amino acids: CASRAREESYEQYF. The CDR3 DNA is TGCGCCAGCAGGGCGCGGGAGGAATCCTACGAGCAGTACTTC. V is TRBV4-1 and J is TRBJ2-7; 8 bases are a match to TRBD2. CDR1 MGHRA and CDR2 YSYEKL come from the germline V gene. J lost 1 base, V lost 6 bases, and 5 bases had no gene match. The CDR3 extends over 14 amino acids.

The rearrangement uses TRBV3-1 and TRBJ2-7, with 7 bases lining up with TRBD2. Germline CDR1 is LGHDT and CDR2 is YNNKEL (reference sequence). CDR3 length: 15 residues. After removal of 1 base from V and 3 bases from J, the junction contained 6 bases not matched to a gene. The CDR3 loop reads CASSQGVLADYEQYF. CDR3 DNA: TGTGCCAGCAGCCAAGGCGTTCTAGCGGACTACGAGCAGTACTTC.

This clonotype was detected many times. The CDR3 sequence is CASSYVRLAGGNTEAFF. CDR3 nucleotide sequence: TGTGCCAGCAGTTACGTAAGGCTGGCAGGGGGGAACACTGAAGCTTTCTTT. V usage is TRBV6-5 and J usage is TRBJ1-1; TRBD1 agrees at 7 bases. The germline V gene has CDR1 MNHEY and CDR2 SVGAGI. The CDR3 has 17 amino acids. J lost 1 base, V lost 2 bases, and 10 bases had no gene match.

This clonotype was recorded at least ten times. The chain recombines TRBV3-1 with TRBJ2-7; 13 bases fit TRBD2. Germline CDR1 is LGHDT and CDR2 is YNNKEL (reference sequence). CDR3 size: 14 residues. After removal of 6 bases from V and 6 bases from J, the junction contained 5 bases not matched to a gene. In nucleotides, the CDR3 is TGTGCCAGCAGTTCCGGGACTAGCGGGATCGAGCAGTACTTC. Protein: CASSSGTSGIEQYF.

In this sample, this clonotype turned up once. The chain recombines TRBV5-5 with TRBJ2-3; 9 nucleotides line up with TRBD2. CDR3 size: 15 residues. The V gene's germline CDR1 is SGHKS and CDR2 YYEKEE (reference sequence). The trim removed 0 bases at V and 9 bases at J, leaving 8 bases unmatched. For the CDR3, the DNA is TGTGCCAGCAGCTTGGCCAGCGGGAGGTCCGTAACGCAGTATTTT. Translated, it gives CASSLASGRSVTQYF.